Given below is one T cell receptor beta chain in context. This clone was detected only a few times. Its antigen has not been determined. Within one base of it there is no much larger clone, and no base qualities were kept. The sample originates from a study of beta chain features in type 1 diabetes (dated by TCRdb to between 2018 and 2020). For context, the study as a whole: No differences in mean age, gender distribution, total cell number or subset yield were found between patients and healthy donors. A total of approximately 100,000,000 sorted cells were examined across all samples, and the number of cells per subset was strongly correlated with RNA yield. In the study, TCRB repertoires of sorted circulating CD4+ T cell subsets from recently diagnosed type 1 diabetes patients were compared with those of matched healthy donors. Regulatory and stem cell-like memory subsets were obtained from only 8 patients and about 8 healthy donors, while naive and central memory subsets were obtained from all 30 or so donors.

Points the paper makes about the study in general: Naive, central memory and regulatory TCRB repertoires appeared more similar among patients than among healthy donors. At VDJ recombination sites, type 1 diabetes patients had fewer insertions and more deleted nucleotides, which implies abnormalities in thymic rearrangement. Only small numbers of individuals were included in the HLA sub-analyses, which left unresolved whether HLA type had any influence on TCRB rearrangement. Shorter templates might have been favored by PCR, but patient and control samples were amplified and corrected together, so both groups would have been affected equally by any skew. Because cDNA rather than genomic DNA was sequenced, highly expressing activated cells could have been over-represented, although no difference in activation and CD3 levels was found between groups. In all four CD4+ subsets, TCRB CDR3 length was moderately but significantly shorter in type 1 diabetes patients.

V is shortened by 1 base, J by 7 bases, and the region joining them spans 5 bases. From the germline V gene, CDR1 is SGHTA and CDR2 is FQGNSA. The CDR3 spans 12 residues, from the cysteine through the phenylalanine. Solely the CDR3 DNA is kept, with 36 bases framed from the first base. Each donor gave one peripheral blood draw, averaging approximately 0.11 L, which was collected into heparinised tubes. A BD FACSAria II was used to sort naive, central memory, regulatory and stem cell-like memory CD4+ T cells with a panel that included CD45RO, CCR7, CD25, CD127, CD95 and CD27. A purity above 98% was achieved for all sorted populations. PBMCs were isolated immediately by Lymphoprep density gradient centrifugation and stained directly without culture. So that batch effects would be minimized, each experiment stained and sorted samples in pairs, pairing one healthy donor with one patient. The entire isolated RNA was reverse transcribed using the High Capacity cDNA Reverse Transcription Kit, and thus expressed TCRB transcripts were sequenced. Deep immunoSEQ sequencing was performed on naive, central memory and regulatory T cell samples, with an average of about 3.57 million total reads per sample. After sorted cells were lysed in RLT buffer, RNA was extracted with DNase-treated RNeasy Micro or Mini kits, with the choice depending on cell number. To prevent cross-contamination, every cell subset was processed on its own, while patient and healthy donor samples were processed together. The immunoSEQ multiplex PCR was used to amplify TCRB sequences from cDNA, generating 87-bp fragments that spanned the CDR3 region. Sequencing of the amplicons was performed on the Illumina HiSeq platform. As for how the authors treated the data: PCR bias was corrected computationally using synthetic template baselines, and reads within Hamming distance 2 were collapsed, with unmergeable singletons discarded. Reads were aligned against IMGT so that V, D and J genes, CDR3 length and insertions or deletions at six rearrangement sites could be assigned. Clonotype counts were normalized to sorted cell number within each subset before computing true diversity and Gini coefficients with the tcR R package. Repertoire sharing was quantified using the overlap coefficient calculated on TCRB nucleotide sequences. Out-of-frame TCRB sequences from naive cells were analyzed to stand in for the pre-selection repertoire. This is the immuneACCESS table as TCRdb keeps it, with only in-frame sequences that have V and J called. A part of the clones is gone; compared with another copy, unresolved V genes explain less than half, and the rest is unexplained. D and trimming were read from the DNA, whereas the V and J calls and clone size are those reported in that table. The sample table holds some 640,000 clones, of which over 12% were seen once. Roughly 0.04% of the sample is held by the ten biggest clonotypes.

This chain joins TRBV7-2 to TRBJ2-4; the D gene lacks a confident call. Material for sequencing was naive CD4+ T cells from blood. The sample's cell subset or site label, decoded: true naive CD4+ T cells. The TCR sequence derives from a man younger than 35 with type 1 diabetes. The CDR3 region: CASSLVSNIQYF. The DNA reads as follows: TGTGCCAGCAGCTTAGTATCGAACATTCAGTACTTC.